A selection of T cell receptor beta chains follows, all from one sample in a study of spatial heterogeneity in lung cancer. TCRdb independently ran MiXCR on the 5' RACE reads; one entry per CDR3 protein. The sample has about 4,800 distinct CDR3 sequences; 8.4% are singletons. Sequencing used lung tumor tissue, obtained at surgery. These receptors all stem from a male donor with early-stage non-small cell lung cancer. Each CDR3 is given with its conserved first and last residue. Fields, in order: D gene, clone size, V gene, J gene, CDR3 DNA, CDR3 protein. D genes are given only for firm matches. Clone sizes are given selectively: once, few, many, or a class where the clone is expanded.

>.|medium-sized|TRBV10-1|TRBJ2-1
TGCGCCAGCAGTGAAGGTTCTGGGACATATGGAGATGAGCAGTTCTTC
CASSEGSGTYGDEQFF
>.|many|TRBV7-2|TRBJ1-1
TGTGCCAGCAGCTTATTCTTTGGGAACACTGAAGCTTTCTTT
CASSLFFGNTEAFF
>.|medium-sized|TRBV6-1|TRBJ1-2
TGTGCCAGCAGTGAAGCGATATTTCGGACCGCCTATGGCTACACCTTC
CASSEAIFRTAYGYTF
>.|many|TRBV11-3|TRBJ2-1
TGTGCCAGCAGCTGGGGACAAAGGGACGATGAGCAGTTCTTC
CASSWGQRDDEQFF
>TRBD2|many|TRBV18|TRBJ2-2
TGTGCCAGCTCGCCTAGCGGGAGAAGTACCGGGGAGCTGTTTTTT
CASSPSGRSTGELFF
>.|.|TRBV9|TRBJ1-6
TGTGCCAGCAGCGTACGGCAAATCGGAAATTCACCCCTCCACTTT
CASSVRQIGNSPLHF
>.|many|TRBV6-1|TRBJ1-2
TGTGCCAGCCGACCGGGACAAGGCCTTTCTGGCTATGGCTACACCTTC
CASRPGQGLSGYGYTF
>.|.|TRBV2|TRBJ1-1
TGTGCCAGCAGTGTGAGGGAGGGTAGCACTGAAGCTTTCTTT
CASSVREGSTEAFF
>TRBD1|many|TRBV13|TRBJ1-2
TGTGCCAGCAGCTTAGGGACAGGGGATTATGGCTACACCTTC
CASSLGTGDYGYTF
>.|many|TRBV7-8|TRBJ1-1
TGTGCCAGCAGCTCCGACCTGGCGAACACTGAAGCTTTCTTT
CASSSDLANTEAFF
>.|medium-sized|TRBV5-1|TRBJ2-5
TGCGCCAGCAGCTTGGCCCCAGGGCACCAAGAGACCCAGTACTTC
CASSLAPGHQETQYF
>.|.|TRBV6-2/TRBV6-3|TRBJ1-1
TGTGCCAGCAGTTACAGGGGGTATCGCCCGGGGGCGAACACTGAAGCTTTCTTT
CASSYRGYRPGANTEAFF
>TRBD1|medium-sized|TRBV2|TRBJ2-5
TGTGCCAGCAGCGGACAGGGGTCAGAGACCCAGTACTTC
CASSGQGSETQYF
>TRBD2|medium-sized|TRBV19|TRBJ2-3
TGTGCCAGTACCAAAGGAGGACTAGCGGCCACAGATACGCAGTATTTT
CASTKGGLAATDTQYF
>TRBD1|many|TRBV24-1|TRBJ2-2
TGTGCCACCAGTGAATACGGACAGGGCCGCGGGGAGCTGTTTTTT
CATSEYGQGRGELFF